Following are 9 T cell receptor beta chains from one sample sequenced in a study of breast tumors, draining lymph nodes, adjacent tissues. The lymph nodes were axillary draining lymph nodes from breast cancer patients. TCRdb re-called the multiplex PCR reads with MiXCR, one entry per CDR3 protein. Of about 80,000 distinct CDR3 sequences in the sample, around 20% were seen once. Sequenced material: axillary lymph node tissue. These receptors all come from a female donor with breast cancer. Some clones in this sample may be carry-over from other donors' samples.

V is TRBV11-3 and J is TRBJ2-7; 11 bases map to TRBD2. The germline gives CDR1 SGHNT, CDR2 YENEEA. This CDR3 contains 17 residues. Losses at the gene ends were 4 bases for V and 0 bases for J; bases not matched to a gene: 8. The CDR3 DNA follows: TGTGCCAGCAGCTACACCCTAGCGGGAGGCCTCTCCTACGAGCAGTACTTC. Translating it yields CASSYTLAGGLSYEQYF.

The chain employs TRBV27 and TRBJ1-6, with D hard to call. There are 14 residues in the CDR3. The germline V gene encodes CDR1 MNHEY and CDR2 SMNVEV (reference sequence). V was pared by 2 bases and J by 5 bases, with 7 bases between. The DNA for the CDR3 is TGTGCCAGCAGTTTAAGTTGGAATAATTCACCCCTCCACTTT. Amino acid sequence: CASSLSWNNSPLHF.

As concerns this clonotype: A read error may be the cause here, since a much bigger clone is one base away. The genes are TRBV20-1 and TRBJ2-7; 8 nucleotides align to TRBD1. The V segment lost 6 bases and the J segment 0 bases; nucleotides outside the gene matches: 7. Germline V gives CDR1 DFQATT, CDR2 SNEGSKA (reference sequence). CDR3 length: 14 residues. CDR3 sequence (DNA): TGCAGTGCGTCGAAGGACAGGGCCTCCTACGAGCAGTACTTC. Amino acids: CSASKDRASYEQYF.

The J gene is TRBJ1-4, the V gene TRBV7-9; D possibly corresponds to TRBD1 (6 bases). Germline CDR1 reads SEHNR; CDR2 reads FQNEAQ (reference sequence). V lost 4 bases to trimming and J lost 16 bases, with 31 bases between them. The CDR3 has 17 residues. CDR3 nucleotide sequence: TGTGCCAGCAGCTCCAAAATCCAGGGGCCAACTAATGAAGAACCGTTTTTT. Its translation: CASSSKIQGPTNEEPFF.

With respect to this clonotype: A clone one base away is much larger, so this may be a read error. The V and J genes are TRBV29-1 and TRBJ2-1; D unclear. Germline CDR1 reads SQVTM; CDR2 reads ANQGSEA. The CDR3 is 12 amino acids. The CDR3 nucleotides read TGCAGCGTTCCTAGTAGGTACAATGAGCGGTTCTTC. Protein product: CSVPSRYNERFF.

Concerning this clonotype: Possible read error: a much larger clone is one base away. This chain uses TRBV20-1 with TRBJ1-5; D might be TRBD1 (5 bases). V was pared by 4 bases and J by 0 bases, with 7 bases between. The CDR3 has 13 amino acids. Germline V gene data show CDR1 as DFQATT and CDR2 as SNEGSKA (reference sequence). The DNA for the CDR3 is TGCAGTGCTAAGGGGTATAGCAATCAGCCCCAGCATTTT. Its translation is CSAKGYSNQPQHF.

This clonotype was seen repeatedly, ten times or more. This chain joins TRBV7-3 and TRBJ2-1; D ambiguous. Trimming shortened V by 4 bases and J by 2 bases, and 6 bases separated the two germline ends. The CDR3 extends over 13 amino acids. Germline values: CDR1 SGHTA, CDR2 FQGTGA. Written as DNA, the CDR3 is TGTGCCAGCAGCTCCTCGACCTACAATGAGCAGTTCTTC. Encoded protein: CASSSSTYNEQFF.

The sample holds many counts of this clonotype. The chain has TRBV6-2 or TRBV6-3 and TRBJ2-7, with 8 bases lining up with TRBD1. Germline CDR1 and CDR2: MNHEY and SVGEGT. Unmatched junction bases numbered 10, after V lost 7 bases and J lost 2 bases. The CDR3 sequence is 15 residues long. The DNA of the CDR3 is TGTGCCAGCAAAACGTCGGCGGACAGGGCCTACGAGCAGTACTTC. Its protein product is CASKTSADRAYEQYF.

Points on this clonotype: This clone may be a read error of a much larger clone one base away. The rearrangement uses TRBV4-3 and TRBJ2-2, with 11 nucleotides matching TRBD2. Looked up from germline, CDR1 is LGHNA and CDR2 is YSLEER. The CDR3 length is 16 residues. The CDR3 loop is CAGSQALAGGTGELFF. In DNA form, the CDR3 reads TGCGCCGGCAGCCAAGCTCTAGCGGGGGGAACCGGGGAGCTGTTTTTT.